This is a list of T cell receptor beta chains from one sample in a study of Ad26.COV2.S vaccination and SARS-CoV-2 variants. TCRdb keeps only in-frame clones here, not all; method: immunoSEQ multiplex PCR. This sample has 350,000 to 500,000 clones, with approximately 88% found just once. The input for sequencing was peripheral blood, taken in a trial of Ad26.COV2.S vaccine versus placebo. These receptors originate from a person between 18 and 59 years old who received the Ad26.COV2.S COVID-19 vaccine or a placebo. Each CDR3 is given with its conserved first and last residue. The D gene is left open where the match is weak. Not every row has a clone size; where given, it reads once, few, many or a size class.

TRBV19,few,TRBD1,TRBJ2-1,CASMRTGERNEQFF,TGTGCCAGTATGAGGACAGGGGAACGCAATGAGCAGTTCTTC
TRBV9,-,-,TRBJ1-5,CASSVGGVSNQPQHF,TGTGCCAGCAGCGTCGGGGGGGTTAGCAATCAGCCCCAGCATTTT
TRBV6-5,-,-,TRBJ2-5,CASRRSISGGETQYF,TGTGCCAGCCGGCGTAGTATTAGCGGTGGAGAGACCCAGTACTTC
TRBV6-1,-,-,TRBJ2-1,CASSEARGRIYEQFF,TGTGCCAGCAGTGAAGCTCGGGGGCGTATATATGAGCAGTTCTTC
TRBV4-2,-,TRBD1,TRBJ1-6,CASSQDEGQGASPLHF,TGTGCCAGCAGCCAAGATGAGGGACAGGGTGCTTCACCCCTCCACTTT
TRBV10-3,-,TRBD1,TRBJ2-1,CAISEGQGARNEQFF,TGTGCCATCAGTGAAGGACAGGGGGCTAGGAATGAGCAGTTCTTC
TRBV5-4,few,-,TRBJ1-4,CASSLGGSGLFF,TGTGCCAGCAGCTTGGGAGGGAGCGGACTGTTTTTT
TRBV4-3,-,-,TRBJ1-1,CASSQNRDTEAFF,TGCGCCAGCAGCCAAAACCGGGACACTGAAGCTTTCTTT
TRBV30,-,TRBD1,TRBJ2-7,CAWSGVDRGLYEQYF,TGTGCCTGGAGTGGTGTGGACAGGGGACTGTACGAGCAGTACTTC
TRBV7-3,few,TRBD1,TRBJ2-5,CASSSNGGQGQTQYF,TGTGCCAGCAGCTCGAACGGGGGACAGGGACAGACCCAGTACTTC
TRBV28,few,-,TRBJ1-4,CASSLGGGVNEKLFF,TGTGCCAGCAGTTTAGGGGGCGGGGTTAATGAAAAACTGTTTTTT
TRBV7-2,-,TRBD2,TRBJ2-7,CASSPGLLAGPIGEQYF,TGTGCCAGCAGCCCTGGACTTTTAGCGGGGCCCATCGGCGAGCAGTACTTC
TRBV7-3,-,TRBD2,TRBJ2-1,CASSLTPTSGGPNEQFF,TGTGCCAGCAGCTTAACCCCCACTAGCGGGGGGCCCAATGAGCAGTTCTTC
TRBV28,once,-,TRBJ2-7,CASSFGVQPGPYEQYF,TGTGCCAGCAGTTTTGGTGTCCAGCCCGGACCGTACGAGCAGTACTTC
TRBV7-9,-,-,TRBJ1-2,CASSLQGSYGYTF,TGTGCCAGCAGCCTCCAGGGTAGCTATGGCTACACCTTC
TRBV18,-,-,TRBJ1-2,CASSPRAGPLRHGYTF,TGTGCCAGCTCACCACGGGCGGGACCGCTGAGACATGGCTACACCTTC
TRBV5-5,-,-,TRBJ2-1,CASSLGGPVNEQFF,TGTGCCAGCAGCTTGGGGGGCCCGGTCAATGAGCAGTTCTTC
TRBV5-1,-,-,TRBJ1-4,CASSFGGRTTNEKLFF,TGCGCCAGCAGCTTCGGGGGTCGGACAACTAATGAAAAACTGTTTTTT
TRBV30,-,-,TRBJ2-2,CAWRGVFGTGELFF,TGTGCCTGGAGAGGGGTGTTTGGCACCGGGGAGCTGTTTTTT
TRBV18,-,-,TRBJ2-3,CASSPGAARLADTQYF,TGTGCCAGCTCACCCGGGGCAGCGAGGTTAGCAGATACGCAGTATTTT
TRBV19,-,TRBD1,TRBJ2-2,CASSIRTGEHTGELFF,TGTGCCAGTAGTATAAGGACAGGGGAACACACCGGGGAGCTGTTTTTT
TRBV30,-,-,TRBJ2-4,CACKSGVMDIQYF,TGTGCCTGTAAATCGGGGGTGATGGACATTCAGTACTTC